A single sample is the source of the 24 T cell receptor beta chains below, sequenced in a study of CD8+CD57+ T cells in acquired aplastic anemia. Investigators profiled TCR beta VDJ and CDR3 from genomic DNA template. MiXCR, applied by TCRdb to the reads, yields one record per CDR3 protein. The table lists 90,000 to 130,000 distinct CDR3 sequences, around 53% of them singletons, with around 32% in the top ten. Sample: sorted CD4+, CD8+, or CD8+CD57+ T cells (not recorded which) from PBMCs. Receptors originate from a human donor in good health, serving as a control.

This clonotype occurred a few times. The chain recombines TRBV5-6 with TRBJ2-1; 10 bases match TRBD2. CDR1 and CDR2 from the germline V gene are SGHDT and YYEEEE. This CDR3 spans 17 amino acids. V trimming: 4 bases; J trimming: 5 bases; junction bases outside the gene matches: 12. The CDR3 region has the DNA TGTGCCAGCAGCCAGTCTCCCGGGACTAGCGAAAACAATGAGCAGTTCTTC. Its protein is CASSQSPGTSENNEQFF. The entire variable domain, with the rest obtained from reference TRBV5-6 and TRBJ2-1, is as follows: DAGVTQSPTHLIKTRGQQVTLRCSPKSGHDTVSWYQQALGQGPQFIFQYYEEEERQRGNFPDRFSGHQFPNYSSELNVNALLLGDSALYLCASSQSPGTSENNEQFFGPGTRLTVL.

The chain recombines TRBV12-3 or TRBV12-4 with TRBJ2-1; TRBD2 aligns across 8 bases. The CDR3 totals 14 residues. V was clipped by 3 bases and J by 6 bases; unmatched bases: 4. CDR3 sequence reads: CASSLVSGVNEQFF. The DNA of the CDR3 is TGTGCCAGCAGTTTGGTTAGCGGGGTCAATGAGCAGTTCTTC.

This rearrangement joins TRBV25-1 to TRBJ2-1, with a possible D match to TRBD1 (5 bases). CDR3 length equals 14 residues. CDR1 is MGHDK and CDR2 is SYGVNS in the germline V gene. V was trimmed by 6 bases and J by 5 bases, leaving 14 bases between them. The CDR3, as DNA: TGTGCCAGCAGCTTTGGCACAGGTCACAATGAGCAGTTCTTC. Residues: CASSFGTGHNEQFF.

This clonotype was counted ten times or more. This CDR3 reads CASSSLAGGHNEQFF. The CDR3, as DNA: TGTGCCAGCAGTTCCCTAGCGGGGGGGCACAATGAGCAGTTCTTC. The chain employs TRBV7-3 and TRBJ2-1; 12 positions agree with TRBD2. The CDR3 extends over 15 amino acids. In germline, CDR1 is SGHTA, CDR2 FQGTGA. V lost 6 bases to trimming and J lost 5 bases; unmatched junction nucleotides: 5.

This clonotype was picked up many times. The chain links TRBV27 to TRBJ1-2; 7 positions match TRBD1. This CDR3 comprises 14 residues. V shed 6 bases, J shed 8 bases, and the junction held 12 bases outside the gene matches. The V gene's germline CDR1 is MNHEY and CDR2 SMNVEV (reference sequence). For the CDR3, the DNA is TGTGCCAGCAGAAGAGGGGGCAGCATTGAAGGCTACACCTTC. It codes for CASRRGGSIEGYTF.

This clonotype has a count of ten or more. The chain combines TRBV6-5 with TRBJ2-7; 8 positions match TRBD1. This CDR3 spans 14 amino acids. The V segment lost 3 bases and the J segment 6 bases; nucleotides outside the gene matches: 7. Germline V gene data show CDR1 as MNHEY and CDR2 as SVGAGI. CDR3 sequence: CASSYEQGVGEQYF. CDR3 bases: TGTGCCAGCAGTTATGAACAGGGGGTAGGCGAGCAGTACTTC.

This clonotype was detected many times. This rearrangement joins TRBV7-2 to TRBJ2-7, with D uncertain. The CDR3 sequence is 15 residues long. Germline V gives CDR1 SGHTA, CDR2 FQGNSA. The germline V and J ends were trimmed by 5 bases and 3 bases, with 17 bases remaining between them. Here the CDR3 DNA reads TGTGCCAGCAGCCGAGGAGCAGGAACCAACTACGAGCAGTACTTC. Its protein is CASSRGAGTNYEQYF.

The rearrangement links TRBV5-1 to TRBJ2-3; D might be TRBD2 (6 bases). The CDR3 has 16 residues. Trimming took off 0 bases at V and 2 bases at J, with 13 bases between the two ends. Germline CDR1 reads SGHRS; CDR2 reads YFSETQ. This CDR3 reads CASSLAEEGFTDTQYF. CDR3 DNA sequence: TGCGCCAGCAGCTTGGCCGAGGAGGGTTTCACAGATACGCAGTATTTT.

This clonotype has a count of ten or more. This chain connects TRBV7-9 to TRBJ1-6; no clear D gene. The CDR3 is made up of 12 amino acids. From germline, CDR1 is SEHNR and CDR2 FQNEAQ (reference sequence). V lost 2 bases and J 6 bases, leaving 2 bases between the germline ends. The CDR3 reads CASSLSNSPLHF. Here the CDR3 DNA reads TGTGCCAGCAGCTTAAGTAATTCACCCCTCCACTTT.

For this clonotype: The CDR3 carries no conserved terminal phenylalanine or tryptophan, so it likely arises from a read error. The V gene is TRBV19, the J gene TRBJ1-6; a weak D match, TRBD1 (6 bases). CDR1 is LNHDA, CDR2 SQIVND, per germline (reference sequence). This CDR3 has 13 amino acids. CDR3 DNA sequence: TGTGCTAGTAGTAACGGGGGCGGGTCACCCCTCCACCTT. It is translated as CASSNGGGSPLHL.

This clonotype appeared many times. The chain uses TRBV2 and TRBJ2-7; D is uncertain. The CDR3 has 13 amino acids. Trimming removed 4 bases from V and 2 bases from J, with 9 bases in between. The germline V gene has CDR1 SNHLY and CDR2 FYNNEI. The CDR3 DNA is TGTGCCAGCAGTGGAGGCATGGCCTACGAGCAGTACTTC. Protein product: CASSGGMAYEQYF. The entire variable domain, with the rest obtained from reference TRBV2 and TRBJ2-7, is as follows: EPEVTQTPSHQVTQMGQEVILRCVPISNHLYFYWYRQILGQKVEFLVSFYNNEISEKSEIFDDQFSVERPDGSNFTLKIRSTKLEDSAMYFCASSGGMAYEQYFGPGTRLTVT.

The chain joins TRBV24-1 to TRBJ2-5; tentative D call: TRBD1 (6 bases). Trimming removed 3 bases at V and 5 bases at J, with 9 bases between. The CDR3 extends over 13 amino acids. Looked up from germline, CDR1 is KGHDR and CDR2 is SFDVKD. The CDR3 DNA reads TGTGCCACCAGTGATCACAGGGTCGAGACCCAGTACTTC. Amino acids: CATSDHRVETQYF.

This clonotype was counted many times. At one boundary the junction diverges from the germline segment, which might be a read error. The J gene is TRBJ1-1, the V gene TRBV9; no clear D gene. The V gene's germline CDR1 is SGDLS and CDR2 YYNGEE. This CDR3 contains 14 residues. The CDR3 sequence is CASSTRAVNTGAFF. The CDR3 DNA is TGTGCCAGCAGTACCCGGGCAGTGAACACTGGAGCTTTCTTT.

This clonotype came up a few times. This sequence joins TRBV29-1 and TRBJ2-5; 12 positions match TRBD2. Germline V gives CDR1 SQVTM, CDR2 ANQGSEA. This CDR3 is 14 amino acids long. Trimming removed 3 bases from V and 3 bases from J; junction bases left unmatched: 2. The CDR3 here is CSVDRLAGEETQYF. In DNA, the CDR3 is TGCAGCGTTGATAGACTAGCGGGAGAAGAGACCCAGTACTTC. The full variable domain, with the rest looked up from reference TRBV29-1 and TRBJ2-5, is SAVISQKPSRDICQRGTSLTIQCQVDSQVTMMFWYRQQPGQSLTLIATANQGSEATYESGFVIDKFPISRPNLTFSTLTVSNMSPEDSSIYLCSVDRLAGEETQYFGPGTRLLVL.

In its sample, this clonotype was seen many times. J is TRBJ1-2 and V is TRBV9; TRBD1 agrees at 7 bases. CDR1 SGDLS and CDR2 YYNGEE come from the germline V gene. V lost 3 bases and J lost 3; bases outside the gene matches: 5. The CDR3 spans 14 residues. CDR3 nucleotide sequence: TGTGCCAGCAGCGGACAGGGAGAATACTATGGCTACACCTTC. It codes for CASSGQGEYYGYTF.

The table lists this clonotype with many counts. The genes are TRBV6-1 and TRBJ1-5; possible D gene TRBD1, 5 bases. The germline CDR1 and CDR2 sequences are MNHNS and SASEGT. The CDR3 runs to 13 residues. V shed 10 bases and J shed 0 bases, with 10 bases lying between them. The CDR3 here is CATQGYSNQPQHF. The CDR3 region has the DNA TGTGCCACCCAGGGATATAGCAATCAGCCCCAGCATTTT.

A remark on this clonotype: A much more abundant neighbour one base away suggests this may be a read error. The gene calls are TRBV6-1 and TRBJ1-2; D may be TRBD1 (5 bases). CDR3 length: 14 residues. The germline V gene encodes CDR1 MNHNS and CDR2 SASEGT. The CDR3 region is CASSAGTYNYGHTF. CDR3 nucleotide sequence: TGTGCCAGCAGCGCCGGGACTTATAACTATGGCCACACCTTC.

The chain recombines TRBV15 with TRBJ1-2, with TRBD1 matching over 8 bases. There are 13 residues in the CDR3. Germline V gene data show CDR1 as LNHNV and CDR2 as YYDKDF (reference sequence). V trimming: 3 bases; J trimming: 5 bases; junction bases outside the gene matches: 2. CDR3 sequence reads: CATSRRQGYGYTF. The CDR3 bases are TGTGCCACCAGCAGGCGACAGGGGTATGGCTACACCTTC.

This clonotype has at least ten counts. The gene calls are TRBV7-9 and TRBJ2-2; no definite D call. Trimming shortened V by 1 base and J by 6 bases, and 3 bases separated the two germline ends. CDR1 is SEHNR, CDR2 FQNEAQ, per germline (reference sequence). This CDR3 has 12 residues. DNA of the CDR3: TGTGCCAGCAGCTTAGTACCCGGGGAGCTGTTTTTT. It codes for CASSLVPGELFF.

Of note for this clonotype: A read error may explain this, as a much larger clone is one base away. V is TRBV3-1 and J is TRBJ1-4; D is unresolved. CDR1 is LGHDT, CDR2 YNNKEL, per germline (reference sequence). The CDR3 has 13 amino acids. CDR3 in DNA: TGTGCCGGCAGCCAAGATCCGGGTGAAAAACTGTTTTTT. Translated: CAGSQDPGEKLFF.

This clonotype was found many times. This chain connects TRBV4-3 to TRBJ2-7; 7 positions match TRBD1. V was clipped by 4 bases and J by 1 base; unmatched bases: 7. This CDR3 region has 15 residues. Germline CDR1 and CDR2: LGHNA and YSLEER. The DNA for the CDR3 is TGCGCCAGCAGCCCTGACAGGGTACAATCCTACGAGCAGTACTTC. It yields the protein CASSPDRVQSYEQYF.

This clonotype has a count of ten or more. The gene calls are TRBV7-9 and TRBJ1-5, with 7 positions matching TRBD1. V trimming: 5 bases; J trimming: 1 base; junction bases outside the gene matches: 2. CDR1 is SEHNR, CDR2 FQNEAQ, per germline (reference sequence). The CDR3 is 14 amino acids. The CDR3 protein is CASSQTGSNQPQHF. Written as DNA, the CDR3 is TGTGCCAGCAGCCAGACAGGGAGCAATCAGCCCCAGCATTTT.

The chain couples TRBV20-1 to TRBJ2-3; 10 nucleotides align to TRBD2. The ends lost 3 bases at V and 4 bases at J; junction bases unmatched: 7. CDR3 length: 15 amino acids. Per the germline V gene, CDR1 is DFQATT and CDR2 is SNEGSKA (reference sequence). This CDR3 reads CSASPLAGVADTQYF. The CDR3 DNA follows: TGCAGTGCTAGCCCCCTAGCGGGAGTGGCAGATACGCAGTATTTT.

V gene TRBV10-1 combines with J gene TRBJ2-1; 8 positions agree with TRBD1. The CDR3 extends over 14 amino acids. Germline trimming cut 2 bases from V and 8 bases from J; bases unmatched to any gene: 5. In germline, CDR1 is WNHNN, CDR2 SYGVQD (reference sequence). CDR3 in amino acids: CASSEIQGAYEQFF. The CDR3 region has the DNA TGCGCCAGCAGTGAGATCCAGGGGGCATATGAGCAGTTCTTC.